A single sample gave rise to the 19 T cell receptor beta chains below, sequenced in a study of blood T cell repertoires in COVID-19. The protocol was immunoSEQ multiplex PCR, while the TCRdb copy is restricted to in-frame clones and leaves out a portion. The sample shows more than 200,000 clones, around 86% of them seen only once. The source material was peripheral blood. The source of these receptors is a woman aged 55-70 years with COVID-19, enrolled during active disease.

The chain couples TRBV30 to TRBJ1-5, with a possible D match to TRBD1 (6 bases). Between the trimmed V and J ends, which lost 0 bases and 2 bases, there was a span of 14 bases. CDR1 is GTSNPN, CDR2 SVGIG, per germline (reference sequence). The CDR3 runs to 16 residues. The CDR3 DNA sequence: TGTGCCTGGAGTGTAAGGACAGCATACGGCAATCAGCCCCAGCATTTT. It codes for CAWSVRTAYGNQPQHF. Combining the CDR3 with reference TRBV30 and TRBJ1-5 gives the whole variable domain SQTIHQWPATLVQPVGSPLSLECTVEGTSNPNLYWYRQAAGRGLQLLFYSVGIGQISSEVPQNLSASRPQDRQFILSSKKLLLSDSGFYLCAWSVRTAYGNQPQHFGDGTRLSIL.

The chain has TRBV3-1 (or the pseudogene TRBV3-2) and TRBJ2-2; 10 bases map to TRBD2. The length of the CDR3 is 21 residues. Germline CDR1 LGHDT, CDR2 YNNKEL (reference sequence). Trimming took 3 bases from V and 7 from J; bases not matched to a gene: 23. CDR3 nucleotides: TGTGCCAGCAGCCACCCCCTTTGCCCAGGTCCTAGCGGGAGACGTGGCGGGGAGCTGTTTTTT. Residues: CASSHPLCPGPSGRRGGELFF.

The CDR3 loop is CASSQAGGEAFF. The CDR3, as DNA: TGTGCCAGCAGCCAAGCGGGGGGAGAAGCTTTCTTT. The rearrangement links TRBV3-1 (or the pseudogene TRBV3-2) to TRBJ1-1; a weak D match, TRBD1 (5 bases). V gave up 1 base and J gave up 8 bases, with 8 bases separating them. This CDR3 spans 12 amino acids. In germline, CDR1 is LGHDT, CDR2 YNNKEL (reference sequence).

The rearrangement joins TRBV27 to TRBJ2-2; 7 bases match TRBD1. Germline V gene lookup returns CDR1 MNHEY and CDR2 SMNVEV (reference sequence). The J segment lost 4 bases and the V segment lost 3 bases, leaving 11 bases of the junction unmatched. The CDR3 is made up of 17 amino acids. The chain's CDR3 is CASSFSAIGGVTGELFF. CDR3 nucleotide sequence: TGTGCCAGCAGTTTTTCTGCGATAGGGGGCGTCACCGGGGAGCTGTTTTTT.

V and J are TRBV2 and TRBJ2-7, with D unresolved. CDR1 SNHLY and CDR2 FYNNEI come from the germline V gene. The CDR3 extends over 11 amino acids. Trimming left V 6 bases short and J 3 bases short, with 6 bases between. CDR3 coding DNA: TGTGCCAGCAGCCCTTACTACGAGCAGTACTTC. Translation gives CASSPYYEQYF.

The chain links TRBV7-6 to TRBJ2-5; 9 bases line up with TRBD2. Germline CDR1 and CDR2: SGHVS and FNYEAQ. The CDR3 covers 16 residues. V gave up 5 bases and J gave up 4 bases; unmatched junction bases: 11. CDR3 DNA sequence: TGTGCCAGCAGCCAACCTTTTAGCGGGAGTGGAGAGACCCAGTACTTC. It yields the protein CASSQPFSGSGETQYF.

This clone was counted a single time. The chain combines TRBV6-2 or TRBV6-3 with TRBJ1-4; weak D call: TRBD1 (5 bases). Looked up from germline, CDR1 is MNHEY and CDR2 is SVGEGT. The V end lost 2 bases, the J end lost 3 bases, and 10 bases lay between the germline ends. This CDR3 comprises 15 residues. The CDR3 sequence is CASSYMGRSNEKLFF. The DNA for the CDR3 is TGTGCCAGCAGTTACATGGGGCGTTCTAATGAAAAACTGTTTTTT.

CDR3 loop: CASSSGGNEQFF. For the CDR3, the DNA is TGTGCCAGCAGCTCAGGGGGGAATGAGCAGTTCTTC. The genes are TRBV6-6 and TRBJ2-1; tentative D call: TRBD1 (7 bases). The CDR3 loop spans 12 amino acids. In germline, CDR1 is MNHNY, CDR2 SVGAGI (reference sequence). Trimming pared 6 bases from V and 7 bases from J, leaving 10 bases between.

J is TRBJ2-1 and V is TRBV11-3, with TRBD1 matching 11 bases. The V segment lost 5 bases and the J segment 3 bases; nucleotides outside the gene matches: 6. Germline CDR1 and CDR2: SGHNT and YENEEA. The CDR3 spans 16 residues. The CDR3 DNA reads TGTGCCAGCAGCCCCCGGACAGGGGGCTTCTACAATGAGCAGTTCTTC. Translated, it gives CASSPRTGGFYNEQFF. Based on the CDR3 plus reference TRBV11-3 and TRBJ2-1, the full variable domain is EAGVVQSPRYKIIEKKQPVAFWCNPISGHNTLYWYLQNLGQGPELLIRYENEEAVDDSQLPKDRFSAERLKGVDSTLKIQPAELGDSAVYLCASSPRTGGFYNEQFFGPGTRLTVL.

V usage is TRBV5-4 and J usage is TRBJ2-1; TRBD2 might be the D (7 bases). Germline loops: CDR1 SGHNT, CDR2 YYREEE (reference sequence). The CDR3 has 15 amino acids. Trimming left V 3 bases short and J 8 bases short, with 18 bases between. The CDR3 reads CASSWARGGGHEQFF. CDR3 DNA sequence: TGTGCCAGCAGCTGGGCTAGAGGGGGGGGCCATGAGCAGTTCTTC.

The V and J genes are TRBV30 and TRBJ2-5, with 11 bases fitting TRBD1. Unmatched junction bases numbered 5, after V lost 0 bases and J lost 5 bases. CDR1 is GTSNPN, CDR2 SVGIG, per germline (reference sequence). CDR3 size: 15 residues. The CDR3: CAWSVRTGGMETQYF. CDR3 bases: TGTGCCTGGAGTGTGAGGACAGGGGGCATGGAGACCCAGTACTTC.

The chain has TRBV29-1 and TRBJ1-1, with D tentatively TRBD1 (5 bases). Germline values: CDR1 SQVTM, CDR2 ANQGSEA. There are 13 residues in the CDR3. Trimming stripped 4 bases from V and 1 base from J, with 10 bases between. This CDR3 reads CSVAGVRNTEAFF. In DNA form, the CDR3 reads TGCAGCGTTGCGGGGGTAAGGAACACTGAAGCTTTCTTT.

This clone came up once. The chain couples TRBV2 to TRBJ1-1; maybe TRBD1 (6 bases). This CDR3 spans 15 amino acids. Germline V CDR1 and CDR2: SNHLY, FYNNEI. V was clipped by 6 bases and J by 3 bases, with 17 bases between them. DNA of the CDR3: TGTGCCAGCAGAAAGATGGACAGCCTGGACACTGAAGCTTTCTTT. Its protein is CASRKMDSLDTEAFF.

This chain uses TRBV7-2 with TRBJ2-7; D possibly corresponds to TRBD1 (5 bases). Trimming removed 0 bases at V and 2 bases at J, with 8 bases between. This CDR3 spans 14 amino acids. CDR1 and CDR2 from the germline V gene are SGHTA and FQGNSA. CDR3 residues: CASSLAGPTYEQYF. DNA for the CDR3: TGTGCCAGCAGCTTAGCGGGGCCTACCTACGAGCAGTACTTC.

The V and J genes are TRBV28 and TRBJ2-3; TRBD2 matches 7 bases. Germline V gene data show CDR1 as MDHEN and CDR2 as SYDVKM. The CDR3 loop spans 16 amino acids. Trimming at V came to 5 bases and at J to 0 bases, leaving 8 bases not matched to a gene. The DNA for the CDR3 is TGTGCCAGCAGTCCGTCTAGCGGCCCTAGCACAGATACGCAGTATTTT. Translation: CASSPSSGPSTDTQYF.

The V call is TRBV29-1, the J call TRBJ2-3; the D gene is possibly TRBD1 (6 bases). This CDR3 is built from 12 residues. Trimming took 5 bases from V and 5 from J, leaving 11 bases between them. CDR1 SQVTM and CDR2 ANQGSEA come from the germline V gene. CDR3: CSVIRGGDTQYF. The CDR3 coding sequence is TGCAGCGTTATCCGAGGGGGAGATACGCAGTATTTT.

The chain is built from TRBV19 and TRBJ2-3; D ambiguous. Looked up from germline, CDR1 is LNHDA and CDR2 is SQIVND (reference sequence). V lost 6 bases to trimming and J lost 1 base, with 11 bases between them. This CDR3 spans 14 amino acids. The CDR3 reads CASSLPAGTDTQYF. The DNA of the CDR3 is TGTGCCAGTAGCCTACCCGCCGGCACAGATACGCAGTATTTT.

The chain recombines TRBV6-2 or TRBV6-3 with TRBJ2-7; TRBD2 agrees at 13 bases. Germline CDR1 MNHEY, CDR2 SVGEGT. Trimming took 6 bases from V and 5 from J; bases not matched to a gene: 13. The CDR3 extends over 17 amino acids. The CDR3 sequence is CASSTSGTSGILHEQYF. The CDR3 DNA follows: TGTGCCAGCAGCACTTCCGGGACTAGCGGGATACTCCACGAGCAGTACTTC.

This chain joins TRBV6-6 and TRBJ2-1, with TRBD1 matching over 8 bases. Germline trimming cut 4 bases from V and 5 bases from J; bases unmatched to any gene: 10. Germline CDR1 reads MNHNY; CDR2 reads SVGAGI (reference sequence). This CDR3 has 16 residues. CDR3 sequence reads: CASSSRTGTGHNEQFF. CDR3 nucleotide sequence: TGTGCCAGCAGTTCGCGAACCGGGACAGGACACAATGAGCAGTTCTTC.